The rows below give T cell receptor beta chains drawn from one sample of a study of blood T cells in healthy people across ages. Using its own MiXCR run on the 5' RACE reads, TCRdb lists one record per CDR3 protein. The repertoire holds about 1,400,000 distinct CDR3 sequences, with approximately 63% as singletons. Sequencing was done on a sample of blood. The receptors were sampled from a man aged 18-30 years in good health. CDR3s include the opening cysteine and the closing phenylalanine or tryptophan. The D gene is left open where the match is weak. Clone size, where shown, is once, few, many, or a class for clones that have expanded.

D	length	size	V	J	DNA	CDR3
NA	14	NA	TRBV4-3	TRBJ2-2	TGCGCCACTTCCCGGACGGCGAACACCGGGGAGCTGTTTTTT	CATSRTANTGELFF
TRBD2	15	NA	TRBV5-6	TRBJ2-5	TGTGCCAGCAGCTCGCCACTAGCGGGCCAAGAGACCCAGTACTTC	CASSSPLAGQETQYF
TRBD1	13	few	TRBV10-3	TRBJ2-7	TGTGCCACGACAGGGGCTCTATCCTACGAGCAGTACTTC	CATTGALSYEQYF
TRBD2	18	NA	TRBV6-1	TRBJ2-7	TGTGCCAGCAGTCCTCTGAGCGGGGGGGCCTTGGGGCTGCGCGAGCAGTACTTC	CASSPLSGGALGLREQYF
NA	14	NA	TRBV7-9	TRBJ2-6	TGTGCCAGCAGCTTAGCCAATGGGGCCAACGTCCTGACTTTC	CASSLANGANVLTF
TRBD2	18	NA	TRBV7-2	TRBJ2-1	TGTGCCAGCAGCTTAGCGCGGGCTAGCGGGAGGGGGGCCAATGAGCAGTTCTTC	CASSLARASGRGANEQFF
NA	15	NA	TRBV27	TRBJ1-6	TGTGCCAGCAAATCACGGGGGATCTCGAATTCACCCCTCCACTTT	CASKSRGISNSPLHF
TRBD2	15	NA	TRBV4-1	TRBJ2-7	TGCGCCAGCAGCCAGTTAGCGGGAGTTGAATACGAGCAGTACTTC	CASSQLAGVEYEQYF
NA	16	NA	TRBV5-1	TRBJ2-7	TGCGCCAGCAGCTTGGCCCCGTCCTACGAATCATACGAGCAGTACTTC	CASSLAPSYESYEQYF
TRBD1	15	NA	TRBV7-9	TRBJ1-2	TGTGCCAGCAGTCTTACCATGGACAGGGACTATGGCTACACCTTC	CASSLTMDRDYGYTF
NA	14	NA	TRBV4-1	TRBJ2-7	TGCGCCAGCAGCACCAAGGACCCATCCTACGAGCAGTACTTC	CASSTKDPSYEQYF
TRBD2	16	NA	TRBV13	TRBJ2-1	TGTGCCAGCAGCTCCTCTAGCGGGGGGGCCTACAATGAGCAGTTCTTC	CASSSSSGGAYNEQFF
NA	12	many	TRBV13	TRBJ2-7	TGTGCCAGCAGCCTCACTTACTACGAGCAGTACTTC	CASSLTYYEQYF
NA	14	NA	TRBV12-5	TRBJ1-5	TGTGCTAGTGCCACGGAGCAGGGAAGACAGCCCCAGCATTTT	CASATEQGRQPQHF
NA	12	few	TRBV29-1	TRBJ2-1	TGCAGCGTAGCCCCTAGATCTGCTGAGCAGTTCTTC	CSVAPRSAEQFF
NA	10	many	TRBV20-1	TRBJ2-7	TGCAGTGCTCGAGGGTACGAGCAGTACTTC	CSARGYEQYF
NA	17	NA	TRBV7-9	TRBJ1-2	TGTGCCAGCAGCCCTGGTGACTGGGGCCTTTCTAACTATGGCTACACCTTC	CASSPGDWGLSNYGYTF
NA	16	few	TRBV7-2	TRBJ2-1	TGTGCCAGCAGCTTGTGGGACTCCCCGTCCTACAATGAGCAGTTCTTC	CASSLWDSPSYNEQFF
NA	15	NA	TRBV28	TRBJ2-7	TGTGCCGTTGTGGGTACCGCCGCCCCTTCCTACGAGCAGTACTTC	CAVVGTAAPSYEQYF
NA	11	few	TRBV12-3/TRBV12-4	TRBJ1-2	TGTGCCAGCGCGAAGAACTATGGCTACACCTTC	CASAKNYGYTF
TRBD1	14	few	TRBV29-1	TRBJ1-2	TGCAGCGTTGGAACGACAGGGGGCTACTATGGCTACACCTTC	CSVGTTGGYYGYTF
NA	13	few	TRBV29-1	TRBJ2-2	TGCAGCGTTGACACAGGGAACACCGGGGAGCTGTTTTTT	CSVDTGNTGELFF
NA	15	many	TRBV2	TRBJ2-1	TGTGCCAGCAGCTCCGGGACATCGTATGACAATGAGCAGTTCTTC	CASSSGTSYDNEQFF
NA	16	NA	TRBV7-9	TRBJ2-5	TGTGCCAGCAGCTTAGTTCGGAGCGTGGGGCAAGAGACCCAGTACTTC	CASSLVRSVGQETQYF
NA	13	NA	TRBV29-1	TRBJ1-2	TGCAGCGTTGAAGAAGGGGTTGTATATGGCTACACCTTC	CSVEEGVVYGYTF
TRBD1	15	NA	TRBV5-1	TRBJ2-1	TGCGCCAGCAGCTCCCCGGGACAGGGAATCAATGAGCAGTTCTTC	CASSSPGQGINEQFF
TRBD2	15	few	TRBV29-1	TRBJ2-7	TGCAGCGCAGGAGGCCGGGGGGGACCATCCTACGAGCAGTACTTC	CSAGGRGGPSYEQYF
NA	11	NA	TRBV27	TRBJ2-1	TGTGCCAGCAGTCATATAAATGAGCAGTTCTTC	CASSHINEQFF